The clone carrying this T cell receptor beta chain has a single count. Other DNA sequences in the same sample also yield this CDR3. Regarding treatment: randomized to nivolumab then ipilimumab (arm A) or the reverse (arm B). DNA-damaging chemotherapy had not been given to any patient beforehand. Libraries were prepared by immunoSEQ multiplex PCR; TCRdb keeps only in-frame clonotypes and omits some of them. The data show roughly 29,000 clones, approximately 86% seen once. This entry is derived from a study of sequential checkpoint blockade in melanoma. Whole-study context: Patients were randomized 1:1 to nivolumab-then-ipilimumab or ipilimumab-then-nivolumab first-line.

The germline V gene has CDR1 PRHDT and CDR2 FYEKMQ (reference sequence). V was trimmed by 4 bases and J by 7 bases, leaving 23 bases between them. This CDR3 comprises 16 residues. The chain uses TRBV13 and TRBJ2-7; possibly TRBD1 for D (7 bases). The sequence was collected from a human donor with melanoma. Material: CD8+ T cells sorted from blood (inferred from file names), obtained from a patient given nivolumab and ipilimumab in sequence. The DNA of the CDR3 is TGTGCCAGCAGCTCACTCACAGGGGAGGCGGGATATGAGCAGTACTTC. It translates to CASSSLTGEAGYEQYF. Using reference TRBV13 and TRBJ2-7 for the parts outside the CDR3, the full variable domain is AAGVIQSPRHLIKEKRETATLKCYPIPRHDTVYWYQQGPGQDPQFLISFYEKMQSDKGSIPDRFSAQQFSDYHSELNMSSLELGDSALYFCASSSLTGEAGYEQYFGPGTRLTVT.